What follows describes a single T cell receptor beta chain. What it recognizes is unknown. The PCR employed 60 Vbeta primers together with 13 Jbeta primers. Sequencing was performed with immunoSEQ multiplex PCR; in TCRdb, only in-frame clones are kept and a portion is missing. The data contain over 150,000 clones, approximately 77% of them singletons. With V trimmed by 0 bases and J by 2 bases, 4 bases remained unmatched. This CDR3 is built from 15 residues. Germline loops: CDR1 SGHRS, CDR2 YFSETQ. This entry is derived from a study of cytomegalovirus exposure and HLA in healthy donors. Study-level results: Available immune exposure information was restricted to CMV serostatus only.

Material: PBMCs. The sequence came from a male donor in good health and CMV-seropositive. The chain recombines TRBV5-1 with TRBJ1-2; 7 bases line up with TRBD1. The CDR3 sequence: CASSLAVGQNYGYTF. CDR3 sequence (DNA): TGCGCCAGCAGCTTGGCCGTGGGACAGAACTATGGCTACACCTTC.